These 28 T cell receptor beta chains were sequenced from one sample in a study of blood T cell repertoires in COVID-19. Generated by immunoSEQ multiplex PCR, the TCRdb table keeps only in-frame clones and is missing some. The profile shows about 140,000 clones, 80% to 90% of them singletons. Sequenced input: peripheral blood. The receptors shown here come from an elderly woman with acute or convalescent COVID-19.

This clone occurred a few times. The chain joins TRBV4-1 to TRBJ2-3; 9 bases map to TRBD1. CDR1 MGHRA and CDR2 YSYEKL come from the germline V gene. The CDR3 has 17 residues. V shed 0 bases, J shed 3 bases, and the junction held 7 bases outside the gene matches. This chain's CDR3 is CASSQDPGTGLTDTQYF. In nucleotides, the CDR3 is TGCGCCAGCAGCCAAGATCCCGGGACAGGGCTGACAGATACGCAGTATTTT.

J is TRBJ2-1 and V is TRBV7-6; TRBD2 might be the D (6 bases). The CDR3 contains 16 residues. V lost 5 bases and J 0 bases, leaving 14 bases between the germline ends. Germline CDR1 is SGHVS and CDR2 is FNYEAQ. The CDR3 protein is CASSLSGASSYNEQFF. The CDR3 bases are TGTGCCAGCAGCCTTAGCGGAGCGAGCTCCTACAATGAGCAGTTCTTC.

The V and J genes are TRBV6-4 and TRBJ1-1, with D possibly matching TRBD1 (6 bases). Germline-derived CDR1 and CDR2 are MRHNA and SNTAGT. V lost 5 bases and J 3 bases, leaving 10 bases between the germline ends. CDR3 length equals 13 residues. Here the CDR3 reads CASSSDRYTEAFF. CDR3 DNA: TGTGCCAGCAGTTCCGACAGGTACACTGAAGCTTTCTTT.

This chain connects TRBV3-1 (or the pseudogene TRBV3-2) to TRBJ1-1; 7 positions match TRBD1. The CDR3 has 14 residues. Germline trimming cut 4 bases from V and 1 base from J; bases unmatched to any gene: 3. Germline CDR1 and CDR2: LGHDT and YNNKEL (reference sequence). In DNA, the CDR3 is TGTGCCAGCAGCCTGGGGACAGAGAACACTGAAGCTTTCTTT. It encodes CASSLGTENTEAFF.

V is TRBV19 and J is TRBJ1-5; D unresolved. Germline-derived CDR1 and CDR2 are LNHDA and SQIVND (reference sequence). V shed 3 bases and J shed 2 bases, with 17 bases lying between them. CDR3 size: 17 residues. CDR3 sequence: CASSIPGRDRRNQPQHF. The CDR3 DNA reads as TGTGCCAGTAGTATCCCCGGACGGGATAGACGCAATCAGCCCCAGCATTTT.

This chain connects TRBV21-1 to TRBJ2-2; whether TRBD1, the table's D call, matches the DNA was not checked. TRBV21-1 is a listed pseudogene. The length of the CDR3 is 16 residues. CDR3 nucleotide sequence: TGTGCCAGCAGCACCGGGACAGGGGCCTACACCGGGGAGCTGTTTTTT. This translates into CASSTGTGAYTGELFF.

V is TRBV29-1 and J is TRBJ2-1; 13 bases agree with TRBD2. The germline V gene has CDR1 SQVTM and CDR2 ANQGSEA. The CDR3 loop spans 16 amino acids. Losses at the gene ends were 4 bases for V and 2 bases for J; bases not matched to a gene: 5. This CDR3 is CSVATSGGAPYNEQFF. CDR3 nucleotide sequence: TGCAGCGTTGCTACTAGCGGGGGGGCCCCCTACAATGAGCAGTTCTTC.

The chain uses TRBV5-1 and TRBJ2-2; 7 positions agree with TRBD2. The V and J ends lost 0 bases and 3 bases, in that order; junction bases with no gene match: 5. Germline CDR1 is SGHRS and CDR2 is YFSETQ. The CDR3 has 16 residues. The CDR3 DNA follows: TGCGCCAGCAGCTTGGGCTCTAGCGGTTACACCGGGGAGCTGTTTTTT. This gives the protein CASSLGSSGYTGELFF.

The rearrangement links TRBV6-6 to TRBJ1-5; 7 bases map to TRBD1. Germline CDR1 MNHNY, CDR2 SVGAGI (reference sequence). The CDR3 length is 14 residues. Unmatched junction bases numbered 4, after V lost 6 bases and J lost 2 bases. The CDR3 protein is CASRGQVGNQPQHF. CDR3 nucleotide sequence: TGTGCCAGCAGAGGACAGGTCGGCAATCAGCCCCAGCATTTT.

V is TRBV28 and J is TRBJ2-3, with 8 bases matching TRBD2. The CDR3 is 15 amino acids. Losses at the gene ends were 6 bases for V and 2 bases for J; bases not matched to a gene: 7. Germline-derived CDR1 and CDR2 are MDHEN and SYDVKM. Here the CDR3 DNA reads TGTGCCAGCAGCGCACGGGGGGGCCCCACAGATACGCAGTATTTT. It specifies CASSARGGPTDTQYF.

The J gene is TRBJ1-3, the V gene TRBV9, with D possibly matching TRBD1 (5 bases). From germline, CDR1 is SGDLS and CDR2 YYNGEE. V lost 1 base and J lost 0, with 14 bases in between. This CDR3 has 17 residues. The CDR3, as DNA: TGTGCCAGCAGCGTATTCCCCCCCCAGGGCTCTGGAAACACCATATATTTT. It is translated as CASSVFPPQGSGNTIYF.

The chain combines TRBV14 with TRBJ1-2; 11 bases match TRBD1. CDR1 is SGHDN, CDR2 FVKESK, per germline. The CDR3 is 17 amino acids. J was trimmed by 3 bases and V by 0 bases; bases with no gene match: 6. The CDR3 reads CASSQDFRTGGDYGYTF. Here the CDR3 DNA reads TGTGCCAGCAGCCAAGATTTCCGGACAGGGGGCGACTATGGCTACACCTTC.

V usage is TRBV19 and J usage is TRBJ1-4; D ambiguous. The CDR3 runs to 15 residues. Trimming took off 1 base at V and 3 bases at J, with 9 bases between the two ends. Per the germline V gene, CDR1 is LNHDA and CDR2 is SQIVND (reference sequence). CDR3 in DNA: TGTGCCAGTAGTATAGTCCGAGGAGCTAATGAAAAACTGTTTTTT. This sequence encodes CASSIVRGANEKLFF.

The chain combines TRBV5-1 with TRBJ2-1; maybe TRBD1 (6 bases). In germline, CDR1 is SGHRS, CDR2 YFSETQ. The germline V and J ends were trimmed by 4 bases and 0 bases, with 17 bases remaining between them. The CDR3 runs 17 residues. The CDR3 coding sequence is TGCGCCAGCAGCCCAATGACAGGATCTTCCTCCTACAATGAGCAGTTCTTC. It translates to CASSPMTGSSSYNEQFF.

The chain joins TRBV18 to TRBJ1-1, with 9 nucleotides matching TRBD1. The CDR3 length is 18 residues. Germline V gene data show CDR1 as KGHSH and CDR2 as LQKENI. V shed 0 bases, J shed 0 bases, and the junction held 8 bases outside the gene matches. The CDR3 DNA is TGTGCCAGCTCACCACCACGTGGGACAGGGCCGTTGAACACTGAAGCTTTCTTT. Translation gives CASSPPRGTGPLNTEAFF.

V is TRBV7-3 and J is TRBJ2-3; 11 bases map to TRBD2. Germline CDR1 reads SGHTA; CDR2 reads FQGTGA. J lost 0 bases, V lost 1 base, and 12 bases had no gene match. The CDR3 has 20 residues. The CDR3: CASSLKSWASGGPSTDTQYF. CDR3 bases: TGTGCCAGCAGCTTAAAGTCGTGGGCTAGCGGGGGGCCCAGCACAGATACGCAGTATTTT.

The chain carries TRBV5-5 and TRBJ1-2; a weak D match, TRBD1 (6 bases). The CDR3 covers 15 residues. Looked up from germline, CDR1 is SGHKS and CDR2 is YYEKEE (reference sequence). The V gene lost 1 base and the J gene lost 2 bases, with 12 bases spanning the gap. The CDR3 loop reads CASSLFNRANYGYTF. The DNA for the CDR3 is TGTGCCAGCAGCTTGTTCAACAGGGCCAACTATGGCTACACCTTC.

CDR3 in amino acids: CAISDLVKNTEAFF. The CDR3 coding sequence is TGTGCCATCAGTGATTTAGTAAAGAACACTGAAGCTTTCTTT. This chain joins TRBV10-3 and TRBJ1-1, with D unresolved. Trimming removed 3 bases at V and 1 base at J, with 9 bases between. CDR1 ENHRY and CDR2 SYGVKD come from the germline V gene. The CDR3 is made up of 14 amino acids.

The chain joins TRBV5-5 to TRBJ2-3, with 8 bases identical to TRBD2. From germline, CDR1 is SGHKS and CDR2 YYEKEE (reference sequence). The CDR3 has 14 amino acids. J gave up 4 bases and V 4 bases, and 5 bases lay outside the gene matches. The CDR3 nucleotides are TGTGCCAGCAGCCCGGGGGGGCCCCCAGATACGCAGTATTTT. Translation gives CASSPGGPPDTQYF.

The rearrangement joins TRBV5-1 to TRBJ1-2; TRBD1 aligns across 7 bases. This CDR3 region has 14 residues. In germline, CDR1 is SGHRS, CDR2 YFSETQ. V shed 3 bases, J shed 6 bases, and the junction held 8 bases outside the gene matches. The CDR3 nucleotides are TGCGCCAGCAGCTGGATGGCGGGGACAGATGGCTACACCTTC. This codes for CASSWMAGTDGYTF.

The chain joins TRBV6-5 to TRBJ1-4; D possibly corresponds to TRBD1 (6 bases). Trimming took off 0 bases at V and 5 bases at J, with 13 bases between the two ends. The CDR3 is made up of 16 amino acids. CDR1 MNHEY and CDR2 SVGAGI come from the germline V gene. CDR3 DNA: TGTGCCAGCAGTTACTCGGGGGGGGGCCACAATGAAAAACTGTTTTTT. Its translation: CASSYSGGGHNEKLFF.

This chain connects TRBV5-4 to TRBJ2-7; 7 positions match TRBD1. J lost 6 bases, V lost 4 bases, and 10 bases had no gene match. The CDR3 length is 14 residues. CDR1 and CDR2 (germline): SGHNT, YYREEE (reference sequence). The CDR3 spells CASSPSDRIGEQYF. DNA for the CDR3: TGTGCCAGCAGCCCGTCGGACAGGATAGGCGAGCAGTACTTC.

The rearrangement links TRBV9 to TRBJ1-4; D might be TRBD1 (5 bases). The V end was cut by 0 bases, the J end by 5 bases, with 8 bases between. Looked up from germline, CDR1 is SGDLS and CDR2 is YYNGEE. The CDR3 runs 14 residues. The chain's CDR3 is CASSVGGSNEKLFF. In nucleotides, the CDR3 is TGTGCCAGCAGCGTAGGGGGCAGCAATGAAAAACTGTTTTTT.

J is TRBJ2-2 and V is TRBV5-1, with D possibly matching TRBD2 (6 bases). Germline-derived CDR1 and CDR2 are SGHRS and YFSETQ. This CDR3 has 15 amino acids. V was clipped by 0 bases and J by 7 bases, with 13 bases between them. The CDR3 is CASSLAAGEVGELFF. The CDR3 DNA reads TGCGCCAGCAGCTTGGCGGCCGGGGAGGTCGGGGAGCTGTTTTTT.

The rearrangement links TRBV7-2 to TRBJ2-7; 8 bases agree with TRBD1. The V and J ends lost 5 bases and 5 bases, in that order; junction bases with no gene match: 11. Germline CDR1 SGHTA, CDR2 FQGNSA. The CDR3 has 15 residues. The CDR3 protein is CASSQFSGGMNEQYF. In DNA form, the CDR3 reads TGTGCCAGCAGCCAATTTTCAGGGGGCATGAACGAGCAGTACTTC.

The rearrangement joins TRBV6-5 to TRBJ1-1, with 7 bases lining up with TRBD1. Unmatched junction bases numbered 9, after V lost 2 bases and J lost 6 bases. CDR1 and CDR2 from the germline V gene are MNHEY and SVGAGI. The CDR3 totals 15 residues. The CDR3 DNA sequence: TGTGCCAGCAGTTACATCAGGGGGATAGGTCCTGAAGCTTTCTTT. It translates to CASSYIRGIGPEAFF.

The V call is TRBV5-1, the J call TRBJ2-3, with D possibly TRBD2 on 5 matching bases. CDR1 SGHRS and CDR2 YFSETQ come from the germline V gene. This CDR3 contains 14 residues. The V and J ends lost 5 bases and 0 bases respectively, with 10 bases between them. This CDR3 is CASSAAVSTDTQYF. The CDR3 DNA reads TGCGCCAGCAGTGCAGCGGTTAGCACAGATACGCAGTATTTT.

The CDR3 DNA is TGTGCCAGCAGCGACAGGGACCCCTATAATTCACCCCTCCACTTT. Its translation: CASSDRDPYNSPLHF. The rearrangement uses TRBV3-1 (or the pseudogene TRBV3-2) and TRBJ1-6; TRBD1 matches at 7 bases. Germline CDR1 is LGHDT and CDR2 is YNNKEL (reference sequence). The CDR3 contains 15 residues. Unmatched junction bases numbered 3, after V lost 5 bases and J lost 2 bases.